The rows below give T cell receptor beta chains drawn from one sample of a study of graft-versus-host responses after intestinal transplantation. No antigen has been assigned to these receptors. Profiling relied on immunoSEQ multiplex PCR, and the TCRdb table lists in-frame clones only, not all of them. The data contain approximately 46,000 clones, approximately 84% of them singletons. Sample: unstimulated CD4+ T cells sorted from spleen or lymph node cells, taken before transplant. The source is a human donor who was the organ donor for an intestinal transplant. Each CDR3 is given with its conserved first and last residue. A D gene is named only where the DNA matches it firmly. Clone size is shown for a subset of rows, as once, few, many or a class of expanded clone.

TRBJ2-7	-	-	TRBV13	TGTGCCAGCAGCCGAAGGGCCAATTCCTACGAGCAGTACTTC	CASSRRANSYEQYF
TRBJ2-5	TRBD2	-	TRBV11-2	TGTGCCAGCAGCTTAGATCCCGGCGGGGGGGCCGGAGAGACCCAGTACTTC	CASSLDPGGGAGETQYF
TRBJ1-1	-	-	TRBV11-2	TGTGCCAGCACACACTGCGCTGAAGCTTTCTTT	CASTHCAEAFF
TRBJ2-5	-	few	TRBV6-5	TGTGCCAGCAGTTACTCTAGGACGGGACCCCAAGAGACCCAGTACTTC	CASSYSRTGPQETQYF
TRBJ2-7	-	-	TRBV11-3	TGTGCCAGCAGCTCCCAGGGAGTAAGCTACGAGCAGTACTTC	CASSSQGVSYEQYF
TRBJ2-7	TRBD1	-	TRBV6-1	TGTGCCAGCAGCACCGGGACAGGGCTATACGAGCAGTACTTC	CASSTGTGLYEQYF
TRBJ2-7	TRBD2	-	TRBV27	TGTGCCAGCAGTTTATCGGCTAGCGGGAGTTGGGGGTCCTACGAGCAGTACTTC	CASSLSASGSWGSYEQYF
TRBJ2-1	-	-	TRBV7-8	TGTGCCAGCAGCTTTCGTGAGACAAGAGAAAATGAGCAGTTCTTC	CASSFRETRENEQFF
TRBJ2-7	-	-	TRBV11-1	TGTGCCAGCAGCGCCCGACTGGCGCCCTACGAGCAGTACTTC	CASSARLAPYEQYF
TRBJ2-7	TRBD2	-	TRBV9	TGTGCCAGCAGCGTAGATGACGGGAGGATCCACGAGCAGTACTTC	CASSVDDGRIHEQYF
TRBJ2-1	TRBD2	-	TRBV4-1	TGCGCCAGCAGCTCACGGACTAGCGGGGGGGTTAAGATAATGGGTGAGCAGTTCTTC	CASSSRTSGGVKIMGEQFF
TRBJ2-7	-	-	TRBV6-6	TGTGCCAGCAGTTACTCCACAGGACCCTACGAGCAGTACTTC	CASSYSTGPYEQYF
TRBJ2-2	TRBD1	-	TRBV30	TGTGCCTGGAGGAGGACAGGGTCCACCGGGGAGCTGTTTTTT	CAWRRTGSTGELFF
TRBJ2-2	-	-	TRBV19	TGTGCCAGTAGTCTTGCCTGGGCGGGTAGGGACACCGGGGAGCTGTTTTTT	CASSLAWAGRDTGELFF
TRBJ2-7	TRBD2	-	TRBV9	TGTGCCAGCAGCGTAGGGCTCTTGGGTGCGGGAGTAACCTACGAGCAGTACTTC	CASSVGLLGAGVTYEQYF
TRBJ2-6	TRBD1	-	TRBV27	TGTGCCAGCAGTTTACGGACAGGCCCCTCTGGGGCCAACGTCCTGACTTTC	CASSLRTGPSGANVLTF
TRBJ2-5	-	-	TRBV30	TGTGCCTGGAGTGTCAGATTCGAAGAGACCCAGTACTTC	CAWSVRFEETQYF
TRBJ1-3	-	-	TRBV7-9	TGTGCCAGCAGCTTAATGACTCGAAACACCATATATTTT	CASSLMTRNTIYF
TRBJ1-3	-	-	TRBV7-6	TGTGCCAGCAGCTCCCTAGCTGGGGCAGGGGTTGGAAACACCATATATTTT	CASSSLAGAGVGNTIYF
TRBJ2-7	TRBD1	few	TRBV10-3	TGTGCCATCAGGGGACAGGGTCTGTACGAGCAGTACTTC	CAIRGQGLYEQYF
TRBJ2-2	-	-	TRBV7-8	TGTGCCAGCAGCCCTTACGGGACGAACACCGGGGAGCTGTTTTTT	CASSPYGTNTGELFF
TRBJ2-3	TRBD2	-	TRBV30	TGTGCCTGGAGCGCGGGGGGAGATACGCAGTATTTT	CAWSAGGDTQYF
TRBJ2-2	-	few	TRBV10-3	TGTGCCACCAGGGACACCGGGGAGCTGTTTTTT	CATRDTGELFF
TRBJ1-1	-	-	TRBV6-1	TGTGCCAGCAGTGAAGCCCACTGGAACACTGAAGCTTTCTTT	CASSEAHWNTEAFF
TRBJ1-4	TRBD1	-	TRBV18	TGTGCCAGCTCACCGCAAGGGACAGAATACGAAAAACTGTTTTTT	CASSPQGTEYEKLFF
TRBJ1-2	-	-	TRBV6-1	TGTGCCAGCAGTGTATTTCAGGGGACGGGCTATGGCTACACCTTC	CASSVFQGTGYGYTF
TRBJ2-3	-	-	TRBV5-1	TGCGCCAGCAGCTTTTCTAGTAACACAGATACGCAGTATTTT	CASSFSSNTDTQYF
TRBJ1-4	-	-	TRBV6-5	TGTGCCAGCAGTTACTCAGCAACTAATGAAAAACTGTTTTTT	CASSYSATNEKLFF